What follows describes a single TCR beta chain. The antigen remains unidentified. This sample was taken from a study of T cell responses to AZD1222 COVID-19 vaccine. V was trimmed by 4 bases and J by 3 bases, leaving 9 bases between them. Germline V gene lookup returns CDR1 PRHDT and CDR2 FYEKMQ (reference sequence). The CDR3 length is 14 residues. Regarding the study as a whole: Once two AZD1222 doses were given, Spike-specific TCR breadth and depth went up.

Repertoires were generated with immunoSEQ multiplex PCR, while TCRdb's copy carries only in-frame clones and drops some. The top ten clones hold about 3% of a sample with 150,000 to 200,000 clones, roughly 90% of them seen once. This chain joins TRBV13 and TRBJ2-2; no reliable D call. The source of this sequence is an adult in good health. Source: peripheral blood, taken on day 0 of AZD1222 vaccination. CDR3 DNA sequence: TGTGCCAGCAGCTCTACAGAACACACCGGGGAGCTGTTTTTT. This encodes CASSSTEHTGELFF.